The entry below gives a single TCR beta chain sequence along with its context. Its antigen target is currently unknown. No much larger clone exists at a distance of one base, and base qualities are not known. This sample was included in a study of T cell changes during pregnancy in multiple sclerosis (dated by TCRdb to about 2019). Describing the broader study: In women with multiple sclerosis, the researchers looked at how the T cell repertoire shifted as pregnancy progressed.

The protocol used for the library was the immunoSEQ multiplex PCR assay. TCRdb limited this immuneACCESS table to in-frame rearrangements with V and J called. A share of clones is missing; checked studies link under half to unresolved V genes, and the rest is unexplained. A total of about 38,000 clones appear in this sample, 92% of them only once. 0.35% to 0.45% of the sample is held by the ten biggest clonotypes. Sequencing was performed on CD4+ T cells from peripheral blood mononuclear cells, taken after pregnancy. The TCR was taken from a female donor in good health, enrolled as a control in a pregnancy study.

The CDR3 region: CASSIRDSLYQETQYF. The bases are TGTGCCAGCAGCATCCGGGACTCCTTGTACCAAGAGACCCAGTACTTC. The sequence joins TRBV11-2 to TRBJ2-5, with a weak D call of TRBD2 (6 bases match). The germline V gene encodes CDR1 SGHAT and CDR2 FQNNGV. The CDR3 measures 16 amino acids from cysteine to phenylalanine. CDR3 DNA only is kept here, 48 bases in frame from base 1. V loses 5 bases, J loses 0 bases, and the germline ends lie 16 bases apart. Reference TRBV11-2 and TRBJ2-5 proteins supply the regions before and after the CDR3; the full variable domain is: EAGVAQSPRYKIIEKRQSVAFWCNPISGHATLYWYQQILGQGPKLLIQFQNNGVVDDSQLPKDRFSAERLKGVDSTLKIQPAKLEDSAVYLCASSIRDSLYQETQYFGPGTRLLVL.